This paragraph covers one T cell receptor (beta chain) sequence. TCRdb keeps only in-frame clones here, not all; method: immunoSEQ multiplex PCR. Of 70,000 to 95,000 clones in the sample, roughly 80% were seen once. This specimen comes from a study of T cell clones after liver transplantation. Trimming cost V 5 bases and J 7 bases; bases outside gene matches: 8. From germline, CDR1 is SGHTA and CDR2 FQGNSA. CDR3 size: 14 residues. The specimen comprised CD4+ T cells from blood, sampled at the 22-month timepoint. The receptor comes from a human patient who received a liver transplant. Some of the T cells may derive from the graft donor. The chain combines TRBV7-2 with TRBJ2-7; TRBD1 aligns across 10 bases. The CDR3 is CASSRQGAVDEQYF. The CDR3 DNA reads TGTGCCAGCAGCCGACAGGGGGCGGTGGATGAGCAGTACTTC. The full variable domain, with the rest looked up from reference TRBV7-2 and TRBJ2-7, is GAGVSQSPSNKVTEKGKDVELRCDPISGHTALYWYRQSLGQGLEFLIYFQGNSAPDKSGLPSDRFSAERTGGSVSTLTIQRTQQEDSAVYLCASSRQGAVDEQYFGPGTRLTVT.